One and the same sample provided the 7 T cell receptor beta chains below, sequenced in a study of blood T cell repertoires in COVID-19. The table came from immunoSEQ multiplex PCR; TCRdb's copy has only in-frame clones and leaves some out. The sample includes roughly 120,000 clones, roughly 88% of them seen just once. Sequenced input: peripheral blood. The source is a human donor in a cohort sampled during active COVID-19.

V usage is TRBV14 and J usage is TRBJ2-7; 10 nucleotides align to TRBD1. Trimming at V came to 1 base and at J to 5 bases, leaving 17 bases not matched to a gene. Per the germline V gene, CDR1 is SGHDN and CDR2 is FVKESK. The CDR3 sequence is 19 residues long. The CDR3, as DNA: TGTGCCAGCAGCCAAGTTTCCCTCGTTTGGACAGGGGGATTAAACGAGCAGTACTTC. Its translation is CASSQVSLVWTGGLNEQYF.

The chain carries TRBV5-1 and TRBJ1-2; 8 nucleotides align to TRBD1. CDR3 length equals 13 residues. After removal of 6 bases from V and 2 bases from J, the junction contained 3 bases not matched to a gene. Germline loops: CDR1 SGHRS, CDR2 YFSETQ. CDR3 sequence (DNA): TGCGCCAGCAAGGCAGGGGGCAACTATGGCTACACCTTC. Its translation is CASKAGGNYGYTF. The full variable domain, with the rest looked up from reference TRBV5-1 and TRBJ1-2, is KAGVTQTPRYLIKTRGQQVTLSCSPISGHRSVSWYQQTPGQGLQFLFEYFSETQRNKGNFPGRFSGRQFSNSRSEMNVSTLELGDSALYLCASKAGGNYGYTFGSGTRLTVV.

The rearrangement joins TRBV14 to TRBJ2-2; D is possibly TRBD2 (6 bases). The CDR3 has 14 amino acids. Trimming left V 4 bases short and J 7 bases short, with 13 bases between. Germline V lookup: CDR1 SGHDN, CDR2 FVKESK. CDR3 coding DNA: TGTGCCAGCAGCCCCTCTCGGGGGATCGGGGAGCTGTTTTTT. Its translation: CASSPSRGIGELFF.

The chain links TRBV7-9 to TRBJ1-5; TRBD1 might be the D (6 bases). The CDR3 runs 13 residues. Trimming took 6 bases from V and 6 from J, leaving 12 bases between them. Per the germline V gene, CDR1 is SEHNR and CDR2 is FQNEAQ (reference sequence). The CDR3 loop is CASSSQGGQPQHF. CDR3 DNA sequence: TGTGCCAGCAGTTCACAGGGTGGTCAGCCCCAGCATTTT.

This clone was detected only a few times. The genes are TRBV6-6 and TRBJ1-6, with 7 bases fitting TRBD1. The CDR3 is 14 residues long. The J segment lost 8 bases and the V segment lost 5 bases, leaving 6 bases of the junction unmatched. Germline V CDR1 and CDR2: MNHNY, SVGAGI (reference sequence). CDR3 amino acids: CASSNDREHSPLHF. For the CDR3, the DNA is TGTGCCAGCAGTAACGACAGGGAACATTCACCCCTCCACTTT.

The chain carries TRBV19 and TRBJ1-5; D is perhaps TRBD1 (6 bases). This CDR3 spans 15 amino acids. CDR1 is LNHDA, CDR2 SQIVND, per germline (reference sequence). V lost 5 bases and J lost 4, with 15 bases in between. The CDR3 coding sequence is TGTGCCAGTAGTTCCCTGACAGGTCCTAATCAGCCCCAGCATTTT. Its translation is CASSSLTGPNQPQHF.

The chain employs TRBV4-1 and TRBJ2-1; 8 bases fit TRBD2. CDR3 size: 17 residues. The germline gives CDR1 MGHRA, CDR2 YSYEKL. Trimming cost V 4 bases and J 3 bases; bases outside gene matches: 11. In nucleotides, the CDR3 is TGCGCCAGCAGCCCAGGAGGTAGCGGGACCCTCTACAATGAGCAGTTCTTC. Amino acids: CASSPGGSGTLYNEQFF.